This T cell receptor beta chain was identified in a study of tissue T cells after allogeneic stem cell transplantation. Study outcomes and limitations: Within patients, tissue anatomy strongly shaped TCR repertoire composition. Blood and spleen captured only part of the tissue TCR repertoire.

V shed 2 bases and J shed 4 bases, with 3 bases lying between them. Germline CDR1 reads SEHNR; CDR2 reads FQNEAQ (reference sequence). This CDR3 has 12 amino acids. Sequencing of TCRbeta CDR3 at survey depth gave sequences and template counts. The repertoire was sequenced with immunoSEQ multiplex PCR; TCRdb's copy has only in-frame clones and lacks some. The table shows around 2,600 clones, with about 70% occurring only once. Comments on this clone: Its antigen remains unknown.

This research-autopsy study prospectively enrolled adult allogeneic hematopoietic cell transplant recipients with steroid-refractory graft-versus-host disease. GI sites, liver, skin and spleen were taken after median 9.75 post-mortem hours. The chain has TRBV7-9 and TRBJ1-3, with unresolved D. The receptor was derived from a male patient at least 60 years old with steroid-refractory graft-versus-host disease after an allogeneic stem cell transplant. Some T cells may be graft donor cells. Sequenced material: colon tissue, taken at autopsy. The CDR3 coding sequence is TGTGCCAGCAGCTTACAGGGAAACACCATATATTTT. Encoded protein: CASSLQGNTIYF.